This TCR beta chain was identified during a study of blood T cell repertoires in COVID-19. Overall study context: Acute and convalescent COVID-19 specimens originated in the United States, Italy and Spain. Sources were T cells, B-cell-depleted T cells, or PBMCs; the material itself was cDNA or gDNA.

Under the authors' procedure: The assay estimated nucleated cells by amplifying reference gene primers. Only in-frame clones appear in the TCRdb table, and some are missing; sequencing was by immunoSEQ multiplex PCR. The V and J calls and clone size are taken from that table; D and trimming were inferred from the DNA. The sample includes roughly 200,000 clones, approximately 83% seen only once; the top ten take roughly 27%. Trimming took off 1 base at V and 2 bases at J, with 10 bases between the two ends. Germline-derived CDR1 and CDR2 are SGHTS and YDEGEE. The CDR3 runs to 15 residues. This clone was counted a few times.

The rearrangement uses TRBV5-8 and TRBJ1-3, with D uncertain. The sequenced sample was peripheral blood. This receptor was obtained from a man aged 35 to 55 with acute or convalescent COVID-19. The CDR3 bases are TGTGCCAGCAGCTTGTGGGCAAGCCCTGGAAACACCATATATTTT. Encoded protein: CASSLWASPGNTIYF.